These T cell receptor beta chains were read from a single sample in a study of T-cell reconstitution after alpha-beta-depleted transplantation in children. MiXCR was run by TCRdb on the PCR reads, yielding one entry per CDR3 protein. The repertoire consists of some 440,000 distinct CDR3 sequences, with 15% to 20% occurring once and the leading ten covering approximately 29%. The input for sequencing was PBMCs, mostly from graft donor cells, taken 360 days after TCRalphabeta/CD19-depleted stem cell transplant. These receptor sequences come from a boy less than two years old who had a stem cell transplant for Wiskott-Aldrich syndrome, so the T cells may come from the graft donor. CDR3s include the opening cysteine and the closing phenylalanine or tryptophan. D genes are given only for firm matches. Where a row states a size, it is once, few, many or the class of an expanded clone; other rows omit it.

d_gene | j_gene | v_gene | abundance | CDR3aa | CDR3nt
- | TRBJ2-7 | TRBV5-1 | - | CASSFWEQADPYEQYF | TGCGCCAGCAGCTTTTGGGAACAGGCAGACCCCTACGAGCAGTACTTC
- | TRBJ2-5 | TRBV6-6 | - | CASSYDRETQYF | TGTGCCAGCAGTTACGATCGGGAGACCCAGTACTTC
- | TRBJ1-2 | TRBV15 | few | CATSRDPSDYGYTF | TGTGCCACCAGCAGAGATCCATCCGACTATGGCTACACCTTC
TRBD2 | TRBJ2-3 | TRBV14 | few | CASSQALAGGPRDTQYF | TGTGCCAGCAGCCAGGCTCTAGCGGGAGGGCCACGAGATACGCAGTATTTT
- | TRBJ2-1 | TRBV5-1 | many | CASSPLILANEQFF | TGCGCCAGCAGCCCTCTGATACTAGCTAATGAGCAGTTCTTC
TRBD2 | TRBJ2-5 | TRBV12-3/TRBV12-4 | many | CASSRAGVETQYF | TGTGCCAGCAGTAGAGCGGGAGTGGAGACCCAGTACTTC
- | TRBJ1-2 | TRBV9 | - | CASSGYRVGVYGYTF | TGTGCCAGCAGCGGTTACAGGGTGGGCGTCTATGGCTACACCTTC
TRBD2 | TRBJ2-7 | TRBV10-2 | few | CASSGAGIIYEQYF | TGCGCCAGCAGTGGAGCGGGGATAATTTACGAGCAGTACTTC
- | TRBJ2-7 | TRBV7-8 | few | CASSSTGTIYEQYF | TGTGCCAGCAGCTCCACCGGGACAATCTACGAGCAGTACTTC
TRBD2 | TRBJ2-3 | TRBV5-5 | - | CASSYLGTSGYTDTQYF | TGTGCCAGCAGCTACCTAGGGACTAGCGGATACACAGATACGCAGTATTTT
- | TRBJ2-3 | TRBV24-1 | - | CATSGNGRRYTDTQYF | TGTGCCACCAGTGGCAACGGGCGAAGGTACACAGATACGCAGTATTTT
- | TRBJ2-1 | TRBV28 | - | CGSRDRTYSSYNEQFF | TGTGGCAGCCGCGACAGGACGTATAGCTCCTACAATGAGCAGTTCTTC
- | TRBJ2-2 | TRBV29-1 | many | CSVEQAYTGELFF | TGCAGCGTTGAACAGGCCTACACCGGGGAGCTGTTTTTT
TRBD2 | TRBJ2-3 | TRBV12-3/TRBV12-4 | few | CASTLGLAGGLSDTQYF | TGTGCCAGCACTCTTGGACTAGCGGGAGGACTATCAGATACGCAGTATTTT
- | TRBJ2-7 | TRBV10-3 | - | CAISETGEGYEQYF | TGTGCCATCAGTGAGACAGGGGAGGGTTACGAGCAGTACTTC
- | TRBJ2-3 | TRBV2 | - | CASRLSSLRTDTQYF | TGTGCCAGCAGACTTTCAAGCCTCCGCACAGATACGCAGTATTTT
- | TRBJ2-2 | TRBV7-8 | - | CASSSRDNRKTLITGELFF | TGTGCCAGCAGCTCGCGGGACAACCGAAAAACCCTGATCACCGGGGAGCTGTTTTTT
- | TRBJ2-7 | TRBV10-1 | few | CASSESFPAASYEQYF | TGCGCCAGCAGTGAGTCGTTTCCCGCAGCCTCCTACGAGCAGTACTTC
- | TRBJ2-7 | TRBV19 | few | CASSILATGGEQYF | TGTGCCAGTAGTATTCTAGCGACCGGCGGCGAGCAGTACTTC
- | TRBJ2-7 | TRBV10-2 | - | CASRGQGSRYEQYF | TGCGCCAGCAGGGGGCAGGGTTCCAGGTACGAGCAGTACTTC
- | TRBJ1-1 | TRBV19 | - | CASSRFGEFGTEAFF | TGTGCCAGTAGCCGATTCGGCGAATTTGGCACTGAAGCTTTCTTT
- | TRBJ2-7 | TRBV6-2/TRBV6-3 | - | CASRGRAFWREQYF | TGTGCCAGCAGAGGCAGGGCCTTTTGGAGAGAGCAGTACTTC
- | TRBJ2-2 | TRBV6-1 | - | CASRTTRRVFGELFF | TGTGCCAGCCGGACCACTCGTCGGGTATTCGGGGAGCTGTTTTTT
- | TRBJ2-2 | TRBV20-1 | - | CSGTVVTGELFF | TGCAGTGGGACAGTAGTCACCGGGGAGCTGTTTTTT
- | TRBJ2-7 | TRBV29-1 | few | CSVGPRDAYEQYF | TGCAGCGTTGGCCCCAGGGACGCCTACGAGCAGTACTTC
- | TRBJ2-7 | TRBV5-5 | few | CASSLRWGTYEQYF | TGTGCCAGCAGCTTGAGATGGGGGACCTACGAGCAGTACTTC
- | TRBJ1-2 | TRBV14 | - | CASSQDSWGYTF | TGTGCCAGCAGCCAAGACTCCTGGGGCTACACCTTC
- | TRBJ2-1 | TRBV7-2 | few | CASSERTLYNEQFF | TGTGCCAGCAGCGAGCGGACACTTTACAATGAGCAGTTCTTC
- | TRBJ2-7 | TRBV4-3 | - | CASSQDLSWGPLEQYF | TGCGCCAGCAGCCAAGATTTGAGTTGGGGGCCTCTCGAGCAGTACTTC
- | TRBJ2-7 | TRBV29-1 | - | CSVRFRGVSYEQYF | TGCAGCGTTCGATTCAGGGGGGTTTCCTACGAGCAGTACTTC
TRBD2 | TRBJ2-2 | TRBV5-1 | - | CASSWASGRTGELFF | TGCGCCAGCAGCTGGGCTAGCGGGAGGACCGGGGAGCTGTTTTTT
TRBD1 | TRBJ1-2 | TRBV7-2 | few | CASSFDRGRIYGYTF | TGTGCCAGCAGCTTCGACAGGGGTAGGATCTATGGCTACACCTTC
- | TRBJ2-4 | TRBV4-1 | - | CASSQTGTTKNIQYF | TGCGCCAGCAGCCAAACCGGGACAACCAAAAACATTCAGTACTTC
TRBD2 | TRBJ2-1 | TRBV5-6 | many | CASSLAPASGRINEQFF | TGTGCCAGCAGCTTGGCCCCCGCTAGCGGTAGAATCAATGAGCAGTTCTTC
- | TRBJ2-3 | TRBV11-2 | few | CASGIGSPSTDTQYF | TGTGCCAGCGGAATCGGCTCCCCGAGCACAGATACGCAGTATTTT
- | TRBJ2-7 | TRBV12-3/TRBV12-4 | - | CASSSGKFQPSPYEQYF | TGTGCCAGCTCCTCGGGGAAATTTCAGCCTTCCCCCTACGAGCAGTACTTC
- | TRBJ2-2 | TRBV24-1 | - | CATSDEVPAGELLF | TGTGCCACCAGTGATGAGGTCCCCGCCGGGGAGCTGCTTTTT
- | TRBJ2-7 | TRBV6-1 | few | CASKRGIFAYEQYF | TGTGCCAGCAAGAGGGGAATTTTCGCCTACGAGCAGTACTTC
- | TRBJ2-3 | TRBV5-1 | - | CASSLDGGKGRADTQYF | TGCGCCAGCAGCTTGGATGGAGGGAAGGGACGCGCAGATACGCAGTATTTT
- | TRBJ1-5 | TRBV4-3 | few | CASSKGLQGWGNQPQHF | TGCGCCAGCAGCAAGGGGTTACAGGGATGGGGCAATCAGCCCCAGCATTTT
TRBD2 | TRBJ2-2 | TRBV11-1 | - | CASSQGLAGGPNTGELFF | TGTGCCAGCAGCCAAGGACTAGCGGGAGGCCCGAACACCGGGGAGCTGTTTTTT
TRBD2 | TRBJ2-1 | TRBV10-3 | few | CAISEPTSGTYNEQFF | TGTGCCATCAGCGAGCCTACTAGCGGTACCTACAATGAGCAGTTCTTC
- | TRBJ2-4 | TRBV5-6 | - | CASSSGWTKNIQYF | TGTGCCAGCAGCTCCGGTTGGACCAAAAACATTCAGTACTTC
- | TRBJ2-7 | TRBV20-1 | few | CSALTEYEQYF | TGCAGTGCTTTGACAGAGTACGAGCAGTACTTC
- | TRBJ1-5 | TRBV7-8 | - | CASSLLTGPSQPQHF | TGTGCCAGCAGCTTACTTACAGGGCCTAGTCAGCCCCAGCATTTT
- | TRBJ2-7 | TRBV19 | few | CASSSSERSYEQYF | TGTGCCAGTAGTAGTTCAGAGAGGTCCTACGAGCAGTACTTC
TRBD1 | TRBJ2-5 | TRBV7-6 | - | CASSLVIGTVGDQETQYF | TGTGCCAGCAGCTTAGTTATTGGGACAGTGGGGGACCAAGAGACCCAGTACTTC
- | TRBJ2-2 | TRBV14 | - | CASSQDRRDRLGYNTGELFF | TGTGCCAGCAGCCAAGATCGAAGAGACAGGTTGGGGTACAACACCGGGGAGCTGTTTTTT
TRBD2 | TRBJ2-3 | TRBV27 | - | CASRWTSYTDTQYF | TGTGCCAGCAGATGGACTAGTTACACAGATACGCAGTATTTT
- | TRBJ1-5 | TRBV12-3/TRBV12-4 | few | CASSWANSNQPQHF | TGTGCCAGCAGTTGGGCAAATAGCAATCAGCCCCAGCATTTT
- | TRBJ2-7 | TRBV29-1 | - | CSVEGGNSYEQYF | TGCAGCGTTGAAGGGGGGAATTCCTACGAGCAGTACTTC
- | TRBJ1-4 | TRBV27 | few | CASSVLSGSRKEKLFF | TGTGCCAGCAGTGTACTATCAGGATCTCGAAAGGAAAAACTGTTTTTT
- | TRBJ2-2 | TRBV9 | few | CASSGTPLGELFF | TGTGCCAGCAGCGGTACACCTCTCGGGGAGCTGTTTTTT
TRBD2 | TRBJ2-3 | TRBV7-9 | - | CASSFPLGLAESDTQYF | TGTGCCAGCAGCTTCCCCCTGGGACTAGCGGAGTCAGATACGCAGTATTTT
TRBD1 | TRBJ2-2 | TRBV5-1 | - | CASNRGRNTGELFF | TGCGCCAGCAACAGGGGACGGAACACCGGGGAGCTGTTTTTT
- | TRBJ2-1 | TRBV2 | once | CASSGRTLNEQFF | TGTGCCAGCAGTGGACGGACTCTCAATGAGCAGTTCTTC
TRBD1 | TRBJ2-2 | TRBV10-1 | many | CASSRTGDTGELFF | TGCGCCAGCAGTCGGACAGGGGACACCGGGGAGCTGTTTTTT
TRBD1 | TRBJ2-7 | TRBV28 | few | CASSLARQGAWEQYF | TGTGCCAGCAGTTTAGCCCGACAGGGGGCGTGGGAGCAGTACTTC
TRBD2 | TRBJ2-3 | TRBV4-3 | few | CASSRREGTDTQYF | TGCGCCAGCAGCCGGCGGGAGGGCACAGATACGCAGTATTTT